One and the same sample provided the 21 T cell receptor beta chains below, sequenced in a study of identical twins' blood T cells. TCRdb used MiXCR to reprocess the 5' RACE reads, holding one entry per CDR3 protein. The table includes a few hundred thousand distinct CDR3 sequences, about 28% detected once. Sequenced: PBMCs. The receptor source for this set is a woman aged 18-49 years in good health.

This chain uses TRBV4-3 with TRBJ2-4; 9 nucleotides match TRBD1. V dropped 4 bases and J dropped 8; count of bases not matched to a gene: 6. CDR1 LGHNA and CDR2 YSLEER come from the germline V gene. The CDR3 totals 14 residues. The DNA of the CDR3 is TGCGCCAGCAGCCCGGGACAGGGTTTGGACATTCAGTACTTC. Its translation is CASSPGQGLDIQYF.

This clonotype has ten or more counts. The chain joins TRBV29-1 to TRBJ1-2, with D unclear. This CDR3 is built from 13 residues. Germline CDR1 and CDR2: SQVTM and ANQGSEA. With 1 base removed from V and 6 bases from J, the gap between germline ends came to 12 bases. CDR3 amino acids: CSVEVSGRDGYTF. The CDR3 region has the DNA TGCAGCGTTGAAGTGTCGGGGAGGGATGGCTACACCTTC.

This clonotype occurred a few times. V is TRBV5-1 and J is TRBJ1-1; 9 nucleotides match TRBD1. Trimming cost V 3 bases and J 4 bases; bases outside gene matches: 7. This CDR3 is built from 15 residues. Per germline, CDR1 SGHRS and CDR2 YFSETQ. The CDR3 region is CASSSWDRVSTEAFF. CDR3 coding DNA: TGCGCCAGCAGCTCGTGGGACAGGGTGAGCACTGAAGCTTTCTTT.

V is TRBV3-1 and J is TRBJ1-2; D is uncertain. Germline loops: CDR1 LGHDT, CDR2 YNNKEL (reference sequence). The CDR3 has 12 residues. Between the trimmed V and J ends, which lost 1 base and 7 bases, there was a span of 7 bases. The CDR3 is CASSQGVSGYTF. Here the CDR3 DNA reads TGTGCCAGCAGCCAAGGGGTATCTGGCTACACCTTC.

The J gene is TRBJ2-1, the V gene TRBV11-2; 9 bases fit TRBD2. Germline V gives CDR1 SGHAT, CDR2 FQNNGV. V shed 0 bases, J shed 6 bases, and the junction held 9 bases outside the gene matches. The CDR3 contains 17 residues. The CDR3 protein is CASSLDGRAGGFNEQFF. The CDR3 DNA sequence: TGTGCCAGCAGCTTAGATGGGAGAGCGGGAGGCTTCAATGAGCAGTTCTTC.

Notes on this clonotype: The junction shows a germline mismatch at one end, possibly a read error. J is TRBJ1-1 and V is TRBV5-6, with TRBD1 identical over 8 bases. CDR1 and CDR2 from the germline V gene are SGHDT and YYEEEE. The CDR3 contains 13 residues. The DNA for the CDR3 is TGTACCAGCAGACCGACAGGGGTGGCTGAAGCTTTCTTT. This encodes CTSRPTGVAEAFF.

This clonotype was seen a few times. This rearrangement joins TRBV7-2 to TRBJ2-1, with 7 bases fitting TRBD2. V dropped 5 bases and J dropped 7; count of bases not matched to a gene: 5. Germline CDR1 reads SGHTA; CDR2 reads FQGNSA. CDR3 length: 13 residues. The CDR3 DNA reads TGTGCCAGCAGCCCGGGACTAAAGAATGAGCAGTTCTTC. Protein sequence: CASSPGLKNEQFF. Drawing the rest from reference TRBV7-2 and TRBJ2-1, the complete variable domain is GAGVSQSPSNKVTEKGKDVELRCDPISGHTALYWYRQSLGQGLEFLIYFQGNSAPDKSGLPSDRFSAERTGGSVSTLTIQRTQQEDSAVYLCASSPGLKNEQFFGPGTRLTVL.

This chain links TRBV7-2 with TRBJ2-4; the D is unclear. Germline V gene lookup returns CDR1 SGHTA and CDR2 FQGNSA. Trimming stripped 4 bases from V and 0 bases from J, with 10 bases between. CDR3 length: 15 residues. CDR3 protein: CASSSSSIAKNIQYF. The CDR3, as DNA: TGTGCCAGCAGCTCCTCCAGCATAGCCAAAAACATTCAGTACTTC.

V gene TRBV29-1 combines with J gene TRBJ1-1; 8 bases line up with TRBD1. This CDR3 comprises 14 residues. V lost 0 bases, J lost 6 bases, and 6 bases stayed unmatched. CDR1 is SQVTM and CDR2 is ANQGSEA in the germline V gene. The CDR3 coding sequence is TGCAGCGTTGAAGATCGGACAGGGTTGTCTGAAGCTTTCTTT. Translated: CSVEDRTGLSEAFF.

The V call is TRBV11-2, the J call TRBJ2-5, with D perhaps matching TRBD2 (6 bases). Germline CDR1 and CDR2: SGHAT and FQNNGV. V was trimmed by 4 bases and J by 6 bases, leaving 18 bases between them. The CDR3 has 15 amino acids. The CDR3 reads CASSSRVGGKKTQYF. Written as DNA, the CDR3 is TGTGCCAGCAGCTCGAGAGTGGGGGGTAAGAAGACCCAGTACTTC. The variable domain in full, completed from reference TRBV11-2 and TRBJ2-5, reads EAGVAQSPRYKIIEKRQSVAFWCNPISGHATLYWYQQILGQGPKLLIQFQNNGVVDDSQLPKDRFSAERLKGVDSTLKIQPAKLEDSAVYLCASSSRVGGKKTQYFGPGTRLLVL.

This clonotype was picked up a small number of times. In nucleotides, the CDR3 is TGTGCCGTATCCAATATTCGGGCCTTGGACACAGATACGCAGTATTTT. Protein product: CAVSNIRALDTDTQYF. The chain has TRBV2 and TRBJ2-3; D is unresolved. The CDR3 is 16 amino acids. Germline V lookup: CDR1 SNHLY, CDR2 FYNNEI. V was clipped by 11 bases and J by 2 bases, with 23 bases between them.

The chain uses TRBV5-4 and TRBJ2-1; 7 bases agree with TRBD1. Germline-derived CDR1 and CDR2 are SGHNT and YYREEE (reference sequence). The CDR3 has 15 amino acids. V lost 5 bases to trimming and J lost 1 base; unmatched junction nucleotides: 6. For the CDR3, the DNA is TGTGCCAGCAGATCGTACAGGGGTTCCTACAATGAGCAGTTCTTC. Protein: CASRSYRGSYNEQFF.

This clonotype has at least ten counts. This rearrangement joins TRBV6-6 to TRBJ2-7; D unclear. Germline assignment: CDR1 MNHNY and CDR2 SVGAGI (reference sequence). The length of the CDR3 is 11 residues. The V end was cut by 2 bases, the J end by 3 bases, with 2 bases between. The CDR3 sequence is CASSYVYEQYF. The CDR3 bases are TGTGCCAGCAGTTACGTCTACGAGCAGTACTTC.

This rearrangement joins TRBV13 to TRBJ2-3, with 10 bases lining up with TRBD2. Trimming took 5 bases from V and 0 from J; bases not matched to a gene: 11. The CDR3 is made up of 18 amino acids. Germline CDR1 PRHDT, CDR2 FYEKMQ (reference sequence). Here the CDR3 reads CASSHRTSGGYSTDTQYF. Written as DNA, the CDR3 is TGTGCCAGCAGCCACCGGACTAGCGGAGGATATAGCACAGATACGCAGTATTTT.

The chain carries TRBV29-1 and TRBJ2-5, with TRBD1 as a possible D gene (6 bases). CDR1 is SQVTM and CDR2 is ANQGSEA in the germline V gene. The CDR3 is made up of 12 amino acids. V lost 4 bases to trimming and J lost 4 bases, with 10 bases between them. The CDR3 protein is CSVALRGETQYF. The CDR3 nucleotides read TGCAGCGTTGCCCTCAGGGGAGAGACCCAGTACTTC.

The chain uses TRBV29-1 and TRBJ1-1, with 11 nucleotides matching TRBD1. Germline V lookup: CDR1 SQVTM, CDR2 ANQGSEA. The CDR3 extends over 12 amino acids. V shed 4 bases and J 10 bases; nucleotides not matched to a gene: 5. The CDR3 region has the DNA TGCAGCGTTGGGACAGGGGGCGCAGGAGCTTTCTTT. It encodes CSVGTGGAGAFF.

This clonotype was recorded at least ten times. The DNA of the CDR3 is TGTGCCAGCAGCGGACAGGGGAGCGGAAACACCATATATTTT. It codes for CASSGQGSGNTIYF. The V and J genes are TRBV6-6 and TRBJ1-3; 9 bases match TRBD1. V dropped 6 bases and J dropped 4; count of bases not matched to a gene: 4. The CDR3 runs to 14 residues. The germline V gene encodes CDR1 MNHNY and CDR2 SVGAGI (reference sequence).

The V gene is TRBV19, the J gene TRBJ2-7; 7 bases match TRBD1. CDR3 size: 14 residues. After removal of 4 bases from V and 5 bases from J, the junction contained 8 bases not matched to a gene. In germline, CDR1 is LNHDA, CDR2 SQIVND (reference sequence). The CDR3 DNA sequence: TGTGCCAGTAGTACAACAGGGGTCGGCCACGAGCAGTACTTC. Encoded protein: CASSTTGVGHEQYF.

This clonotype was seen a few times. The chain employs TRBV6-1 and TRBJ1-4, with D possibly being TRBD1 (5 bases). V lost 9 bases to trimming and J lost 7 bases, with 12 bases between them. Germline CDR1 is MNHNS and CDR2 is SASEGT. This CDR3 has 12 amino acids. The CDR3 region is CASRGIGEKLFF. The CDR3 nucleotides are TGTGCCAGTAGGGGAATCGGTGAAAAACTGTTTTTT.

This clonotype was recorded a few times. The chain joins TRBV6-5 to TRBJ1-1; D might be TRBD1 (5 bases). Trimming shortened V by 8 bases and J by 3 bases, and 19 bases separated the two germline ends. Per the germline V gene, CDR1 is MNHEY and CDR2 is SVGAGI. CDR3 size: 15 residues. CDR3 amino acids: CASCHSPGDDTEAFF. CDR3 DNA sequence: TGTGCCAGCTGCCATTCCCCCGGGGACGACACTGAAGCTTTCTTT.

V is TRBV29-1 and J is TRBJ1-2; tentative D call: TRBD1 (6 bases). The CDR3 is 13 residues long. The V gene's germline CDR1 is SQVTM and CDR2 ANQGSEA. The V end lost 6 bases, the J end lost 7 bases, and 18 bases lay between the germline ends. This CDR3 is CSVATQGSPGYTF. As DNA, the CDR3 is TGCAGCGTAGCAACACAGGGATCCCCTGGCTACACCTTC.